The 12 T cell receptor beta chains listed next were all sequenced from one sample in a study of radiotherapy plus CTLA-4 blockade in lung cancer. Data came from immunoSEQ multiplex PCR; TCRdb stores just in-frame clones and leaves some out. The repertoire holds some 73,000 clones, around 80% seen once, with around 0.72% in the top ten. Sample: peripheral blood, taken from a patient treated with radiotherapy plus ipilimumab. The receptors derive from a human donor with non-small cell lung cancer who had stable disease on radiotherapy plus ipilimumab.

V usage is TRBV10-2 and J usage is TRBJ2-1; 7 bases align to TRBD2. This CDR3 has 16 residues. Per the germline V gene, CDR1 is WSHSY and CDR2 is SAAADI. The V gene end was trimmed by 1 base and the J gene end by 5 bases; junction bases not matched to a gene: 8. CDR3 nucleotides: TGCGCCAGCAGTGAGTTCTCTGGCAGCGGGGACAATGAGCAGTTCTTC. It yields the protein CASSEFSGSGDNEQFF.

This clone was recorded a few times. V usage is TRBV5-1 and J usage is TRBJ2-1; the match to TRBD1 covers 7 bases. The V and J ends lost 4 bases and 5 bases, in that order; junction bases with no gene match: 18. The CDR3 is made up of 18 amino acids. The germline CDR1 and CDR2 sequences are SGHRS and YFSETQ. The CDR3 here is CASSQPTGRTAPNNEQFF. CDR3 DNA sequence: TGCGCCAGCAGCCAACCGACAGGGCGAACGGCACCAAACAATGAGCAGTTCTTC.

The CDR3 nucleotides read TGCGCCAGCAGCTTGGACCTTACTCGGGAGCAGTACTTC. Translated, it gives CASSLDLTREQYF. The chain is built from TRBV5-1 and TRBJ2-7, with D unresolved. The germline V gene encodes CDR1 SGHRS and CDR2 YFSETQ. V lost 0 bases and J 7 bases, leaving 11 bases between the germline ends. This CDR3 has 13 residues.

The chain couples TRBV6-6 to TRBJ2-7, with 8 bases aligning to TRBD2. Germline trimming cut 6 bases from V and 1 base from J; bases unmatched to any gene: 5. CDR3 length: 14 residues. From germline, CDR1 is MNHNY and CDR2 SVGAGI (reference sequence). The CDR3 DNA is TGTGCCAGCAGACCCGGGGGGGGATCCTACGAGCAGTACTTC. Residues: CASRPGGGSYEQYF.

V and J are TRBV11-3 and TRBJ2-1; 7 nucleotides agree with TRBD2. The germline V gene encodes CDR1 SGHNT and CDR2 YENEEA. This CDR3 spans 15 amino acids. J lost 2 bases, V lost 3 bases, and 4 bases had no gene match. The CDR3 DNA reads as TGTGCCAGCAGCTTTGACGGGAGGCCCTACAATGAGCAGTTCTTC. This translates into CASSFDGRPYNEQFF.

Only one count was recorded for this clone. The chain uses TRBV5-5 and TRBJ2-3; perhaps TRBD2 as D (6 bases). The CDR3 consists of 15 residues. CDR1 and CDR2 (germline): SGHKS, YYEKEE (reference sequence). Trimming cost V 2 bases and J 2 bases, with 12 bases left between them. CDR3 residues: CASSLERATTDTQYF. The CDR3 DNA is TGTGCCAGCAGCTTAGAGCGGGCGACCACAGATACGCAGTATTTT.

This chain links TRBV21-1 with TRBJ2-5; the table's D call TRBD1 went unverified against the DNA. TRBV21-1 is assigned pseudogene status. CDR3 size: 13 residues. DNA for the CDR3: TGTGCCAGCCCCCGAATGCAGGGCGAGACCCAGTACTTC. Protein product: CASPRMQGETQYF.

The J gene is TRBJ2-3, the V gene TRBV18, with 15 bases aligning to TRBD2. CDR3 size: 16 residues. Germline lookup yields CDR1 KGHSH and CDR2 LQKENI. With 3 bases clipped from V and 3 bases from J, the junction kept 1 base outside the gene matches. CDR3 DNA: TGTGCCAGCTCACCGGGGACTAGCGGGAGGACAGATACGCAGTATTTT. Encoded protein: CASSPGTSGRTDTQYF.

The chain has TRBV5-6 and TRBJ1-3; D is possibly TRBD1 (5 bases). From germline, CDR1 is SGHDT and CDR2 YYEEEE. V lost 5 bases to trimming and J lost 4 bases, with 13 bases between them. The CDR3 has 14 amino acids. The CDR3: CASSLRVSGNTIYF. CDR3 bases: TGTGCCAGCAGTCTCAGGGTGTCCGGAAACACCATATATTTT.

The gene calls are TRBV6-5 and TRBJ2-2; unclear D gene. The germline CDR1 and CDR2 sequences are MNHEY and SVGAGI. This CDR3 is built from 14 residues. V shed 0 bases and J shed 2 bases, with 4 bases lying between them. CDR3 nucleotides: TGTGCCAGCAGTTACTCGATCAACACCGGGGAGCTGTTTTTT. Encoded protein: CASSYSINTGELFF.

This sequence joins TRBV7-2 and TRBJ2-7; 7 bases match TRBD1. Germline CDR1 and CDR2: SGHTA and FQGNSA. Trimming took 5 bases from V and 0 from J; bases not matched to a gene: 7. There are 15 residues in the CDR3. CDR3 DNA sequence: TGTGCCAGCAGCCCACAGGGGTCCTACTCCTACGAGCAGTACTTC. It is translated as CASSPQGSYSYEQYF.

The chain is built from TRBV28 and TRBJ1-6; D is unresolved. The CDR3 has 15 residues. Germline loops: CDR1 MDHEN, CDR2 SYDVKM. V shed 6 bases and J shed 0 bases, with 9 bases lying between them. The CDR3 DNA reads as TGTGCCAGCAGGGACCAGAGCTCCTATAATTCACCCCTCCACTTT. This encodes CASRDQSSYNSPLHF.